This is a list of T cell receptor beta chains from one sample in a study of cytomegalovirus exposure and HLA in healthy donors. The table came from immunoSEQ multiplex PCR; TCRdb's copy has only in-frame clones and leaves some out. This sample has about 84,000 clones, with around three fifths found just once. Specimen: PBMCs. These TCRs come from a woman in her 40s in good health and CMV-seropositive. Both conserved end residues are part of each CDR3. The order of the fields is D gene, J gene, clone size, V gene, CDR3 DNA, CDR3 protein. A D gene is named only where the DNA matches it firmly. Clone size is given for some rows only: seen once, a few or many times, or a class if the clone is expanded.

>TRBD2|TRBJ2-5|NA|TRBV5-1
TGCGCCAGCAGACAAGGACTAGCGGAAGAGACCCAGTACTTC
CASRQGLAEETQYF
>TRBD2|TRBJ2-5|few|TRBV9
TGTGCCAGCAGCGGACAAGGGGAGGGCACAAAGACCCAGTACTTC
CASSGQGEGTKTQYF
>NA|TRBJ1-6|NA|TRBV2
TGTGCCAGCAGTTTCAACAGGGCGGGTGGATCACCCCTCCACTTT
CASSFNRAGGSPLHF
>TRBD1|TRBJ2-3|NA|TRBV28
TGTGCCAGCAGTTTAAGGGGACAGCCTGGCACAGATACGCAGTATTTT
CASSLRGQPGTDTQYF
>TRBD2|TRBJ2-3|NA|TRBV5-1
TGCGCCAGCAGCGCCGGACTAGCGGGAGGGCCCGGGGATACGCAGTATTTT
CASSAGLAGGPGDTQYF
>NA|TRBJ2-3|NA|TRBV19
TGTGCCAGTAGTGCAGAGACAAGAAGCACAGATACGCAGTATTTT
CASSAETRSTDTQYF
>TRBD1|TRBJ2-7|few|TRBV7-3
TGTGCCAGCAGCCCGGACAGGGACCACGAGCAGTACTTC
CASSPDRDHEQYF
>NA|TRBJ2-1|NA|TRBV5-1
TGCGCCAGCAGCTTGGGAGAGCCCTACAATGAGCAGTTCTTC
CASSLGEPYNEQFF
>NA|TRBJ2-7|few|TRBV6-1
TGTGCCAGCTGCGAACAGGGTAACTACGAGCAGTACTTC
CASCEQGNYEQYF
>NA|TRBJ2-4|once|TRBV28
TGTGCCAGCAGTTTATTCTTCGGAACAGGAGCCAAAAACATTCAGTACTTC
CASSLFFGTGAKNIQYF
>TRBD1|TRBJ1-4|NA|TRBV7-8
TGTGCCAGCAGCTTAGGGACAGGGGGCGGATCGCATGAAAAACTGTTTTTT
CASSLGTGGGSHEKLFF
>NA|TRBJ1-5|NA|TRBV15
TGTGCCACCCGGGATTGGGAAAGCAATCAGCCCCAGCATTTT
CATRDWESNQPQHF
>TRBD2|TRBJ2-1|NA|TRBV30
TGTGCCTGGAGGGGACTAGCGGAGTTCAAGAAGAATGAGCAGTTCTTC
CAWRGLAEFKKNEQFF
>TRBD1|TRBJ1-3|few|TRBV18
TGTGCCAGCTCACCCGGACAGGGGGCGTACGGAAACACCATATATTTT
CASSPGQGAYGNTIYF
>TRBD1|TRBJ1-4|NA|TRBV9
TGTGCCAGCAGCGTTGGAGGGACAGGCGAAAAACTGTTTTTT
CASSVGGTGEKLFF
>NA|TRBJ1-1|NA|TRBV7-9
TGTGCCAGCAGCCCAACCTCAGGGCCTGAAGCTTTCTTT
CASSPTSGPEAFF
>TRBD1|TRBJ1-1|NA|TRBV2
TGTGCCAGCAGTGCTTACAGGGGGAAAAACACTGAAGCTTTCTTT
CASSAYRGKNTEAFF
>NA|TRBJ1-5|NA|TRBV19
TGTGCCAGTACCCTAGGGAGAGGGCAGTACAATCAGCCCCAGCATTTT
CASTLGRGQYNQPQHF
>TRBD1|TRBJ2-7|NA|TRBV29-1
TGCAGCGTTGACACAGGGGGGAACGAGCAGTACTTC
CSVDTGGNEQYF
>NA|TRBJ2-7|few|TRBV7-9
TGTGCCAGCAGCTGGAGCACTAGCAACGAGCAGTACTTC
CASSWSTSNEQYF
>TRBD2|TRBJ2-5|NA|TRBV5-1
TGCGCCAGCAGCTTGGGGCTAGCGGGAGGGCCGAGGCAAGAGACCCAGTACTTC
CASSLGLAGGPRQETQYF
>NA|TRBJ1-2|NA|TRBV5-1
TGCGCCAGCAGGTGGGCCGCTCCTAACTATGGCTACACCTTC
CASRWAAPNYGYTF
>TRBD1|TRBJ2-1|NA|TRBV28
TGTGCCAGCAGTTTGGTCGGACAGGGGCAGTTCTTC
CASSLVGQGQFF
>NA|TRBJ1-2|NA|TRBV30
TGTGCCTGGAGCGCCCCGAACAGGGCTAACTATGGCTACACCTTC
CAWSAPNRANYGYTF
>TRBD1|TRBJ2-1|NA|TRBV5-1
TGCGCCAGCAGCTTTCAGGGGGCCTATGAGCAGTTCTTC
CASSFQGAYEQFF
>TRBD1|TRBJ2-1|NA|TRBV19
TGTGCCAGTAGTCCGGACAGGGGCGTTCACAATGAGCAGTTCTTC
CASSPDRGVHNEQFF
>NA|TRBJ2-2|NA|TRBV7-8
TGTGCCAGCAGCACAGTACAGGGCGGCGGGGAGCTGTTTTTT
CASSTVQGGGELFF
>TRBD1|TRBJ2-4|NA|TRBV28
TGTGCCAGCAGGGGACAGGGGGCTCTAGCCAAAAACATTCAGTACTTC
CASRGQGALAKNIQYF
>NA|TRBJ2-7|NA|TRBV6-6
TGTGCCAGCAGTTACTCGACTATAACCTACGAGCAGTACTTC
CASSYSTITYEQYF
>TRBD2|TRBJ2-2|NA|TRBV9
TGTGCCAGCAGCGAAGGGACTAGCGGGAGGGCCCCCGGGGAGCTGTTTTTT
CASSEGTSGRAPGELFF
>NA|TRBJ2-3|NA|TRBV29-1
TGCAGCGTTTACGGCAGGGGAAGCACAGATACGCAGTATTTT
CSVYGRGSTDTQYF
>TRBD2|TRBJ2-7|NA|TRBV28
TGTGCCAGCACCCTTAGCGGGTCCTACTACGAGCAGTACTTC
CASTLSGSYYEQYF
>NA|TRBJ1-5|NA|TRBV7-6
TGTGCCAGCAGCCGAGGCTTAGGTCGGAATAGCAATCAGCCCCAGCATTTT
CASSRGLGRNSNQPQHF
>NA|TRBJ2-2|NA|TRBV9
TGTGTGCTGCGCGGGGCGGCAACCCCCTTCGATGACGGGGAGCTGTTTTTT
CVLRGAATPFDDGELFF
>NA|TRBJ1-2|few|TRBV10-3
TGTGCCATCAGTGACACTAACTATGGCTACACCTTC
CAISDTNYGYTF
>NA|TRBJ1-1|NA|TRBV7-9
TGTGCCAGCAACCTCAAGGGGCGGACTGAAGCTTTCTTT
CASNLKGRTEAFF
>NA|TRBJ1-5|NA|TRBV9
TGTGCCAGCAGCGTAGACTCGGCCGCGGGTCAGCCCCAGCATTTT
CASSVDSAAGQPQHF
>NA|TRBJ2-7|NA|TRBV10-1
TGCGCCAGCGCCCTCCGGGAGAAGGACTCCTACGAGCAGTACTTC
CASALREKDSYEQYF
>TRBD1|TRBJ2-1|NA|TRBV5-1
TGCGCCAGCAGCTTGGGACAGGGGGCTGTCGATGAGCAGTTCTTC
CASSLGQGAVDEQFF
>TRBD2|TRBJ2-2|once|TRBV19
TGTGCCAGTAGCACACTAGCGGGACGGGGCACCGGGGAGCTGTTTTTT
CASSTLAGRGTGELFF